This TCR beta chain derives from a study of T cells after yellow fever vaccination. Findings and caveats of the study: Though weaker, the secondary response peaked faster, on day 5 versus 15.

This clonotype was recorded at least ten times. Its antigen is undetermined. Template switching with 5'RACE generated the TCR cDNA and added a universal primer site and UMIs. Each CDR3 protein gets one entry after TCRdb re-called the 5' RACE reads with MiXCR. The table lists 230,000 or so distinct CDR3 sequences, around 3.5% of them singletons, with 15% to 20% in the top ten. Trimming pared 6 bases from V and 7 bases from J, leaving 13 bases between. This CDR3 region has 14 residues. Germline V gene data show CDR1 as KGHSH and CDR2 as LQKENI. The source of this sequence is a man aged 18 to 35 who received the YFV17D yellow fever vaccine. This chain links TRBV18 with TRBJ1-6, with D uncertain. The sequences come from PBMCs, collected 15 days after the yellow fever booster vaccination. Here the CDR3 DNA reads TGTGCCAGCTCGAGTGCGTCTACCAATTCACCCCTCCACTTT. As protein: CASSSASTNSPLHF.